The rows below give T cell receptor beta chains drawn from one sample of a study of blood T cells in healthy people across ages. TCRdb re-derived calls from the 5' RACE reads in MiXCR, one entry per CDR3 protein. The table lists around 820,000 distinct CDR3 sequences, roughly 25% of them singletons, with under 4% in the top ten. These data were also reused for a study on T cells of mothers and their children.

The sequenced sample consisted of blood. These receptors were obtained from a boy between 10 and 17 years old in good health. Both conserved end residues are trimmed from each CDR3.

TRBV10-2 10 ASSQAPGEQY
TRBV6-6 14 ASSYLSQGSTDTQY
TRBV12-3/TRBV12-4 14 ASRDPAGGIINEQF
TRBV11-2 13 ASSLFGQGGSPLH
TRBV7-9 13 ASSSRIDRDEKLF
TRBV5-1 14 ASSLDGGLSTYEQY
TRBV7-2 15 ASSPRGLYGTNEKLF
TRBV20-1 12 SAAPAGITDTQY
TRBV5-1 10 ASSSLGYGYT
TRBV2 14 ASSEALAGGNQPQH
TRBV28 12 ASSLLGDSYEQY
TRBV6-5 12 ASSYLGVDNEQF
TRBV2 13 ASSDLLAGKGEQF
TRBV15 13 ATSFAGMYLTPLH
TRBV5-1 16 ASSSEGGWLGGGETQY
TRBV15 16 ATSRGEPGTHGTGELF
TRBV7-9 12 ASSLSYSGNTVY
TRBV5-1 12 ASSLNSTSYEQY
TRBV12-3/TRBV12-4 12 ASSFSTGDYGYT
TRBV20-1 12 SAPRLISYNEQF
TRBV5-1 11 ASSLWGTDTQY
TRBV2 10 ASNEEPSVKT
TRBV27 13 ASSPIDRGIYGYT
TRBV2 11 ASSTAGATEAF
TRBV20-1 11 SARPPGNYEQY
TRBV28 12 ASRFGQQFYGYT
TRBV7-2 13 ASSLSWGTNTEAF
TRBV6-5 13 ASRPGGASGNTIY
TRBV20-1 12 SAGGGADQETQY
TRBV29-1 11 SVEDTDSYEQY
TRBV25-1 15 ASSGGKGSIGSHEQY
TRBV5-4 12 ASSVGEGATEQF
TRBV4-3 13 ASSQEQGLYEKLF
TRBV28 12 ASRDYPDSYEQY
TRBV12-3/TRBV12-4 13 ASSSTFSGDEKLF
TRBV5-6 12 ASSSKLGSGELF
TRBV7-2 14 ASSPGTGSSYNEQF
TRBV13 12 ASSLDAVQETQY
TRBV6-5 13 ASRVAGGPYNEQF
TRBV28 14 ASSLGVLYSQETQY
TRBV5-1 13 ASSLGTGLYTEAF